The 8 T cell receptor beta chains below come from one sample, sequenced in a study of control samples from healthy donors and cancer patients. Assay used: immunoSEQ multiplex PCR; TCRdb lists only in-frame clones, some missing. The sample lists roughly 26,000 clones, approximately 85% occurring once. The sequenced material came from PBMCs. These receptor sequences come from a man in his sixties with colorectal cancer.

The chain links TRBV27 to TRBJ1-6, with D perhaps matching TRBD1 (5 bases). Trimming stripped 2 bases from V and 8 bases from J, with 22 bases between. There are 18 residues in the CDR3. Germline loops: CDR1 MNHEY, CDR2 SMNVEV (reference sequence). CDR3 in DNA: TGTGCCAGCAGTTTACTGGTCAGGGAGGTAGTTTTGTATTCACCCCTCCACTTT. This gives the protein CASSLLVREVVLYSPLHF.

The chain recombines TRBV10-2 with TRBJ1-2; D might be TRBD1 (6 bases). V dropped 7 bases and J dropped 2 bases, with 11 bases sitting between them. The CDR3 is made up of 13 amino acids. Germline V gives CDR1 WSHSY, CDR2 SAAADI. The CDR3 spells CASIGTGNYGYTF. For the CDR3, the DNA is TGCGCCAGCATCGGAACAGGGAACTATGGCTACACCTTC.

V gene TRBV10-2 combines with J gene TRBJ1-2, with D possibly matching TRBD1 (5 bases). Deletions cut 7 bases from V and 2 bases from J, with 20 bases between. The CDR3 runs to 16 residues. CDR1 is WSHSY, CDR2 SAAADI, per germline. For the CDR3, the DNA is TGCGCCAGCACCCAGACAGAATATTCCCCAAACTATGGCTACACCTTC. Its translation is CASTQTEYSPNYGYTF.

This clone was counted between two and nine times. The genes are TRBV9 and TRBJ2-2; 13 bases map to TRBD2. Germline V lookup: CDR1 SGDLS, CDR2 YYNGEE. The trim removed 4 bases at V and 2 bases at J, leaving 17 bases unmatched. CDR3 length: 21 residues. CDR3 coding DNA: TGTGCCAGCAGCCCCCGACAGGGTAGGGGACTAGCGGGGACAAACACCGGGGAGCTGTTTTTT. This sequence encodes CASSPRQGRGLAGTNTGELFF.

J is TRBJ1-3 and V is TRBV19; no clear D gene. Looked up from germline, CDR1 is LNHDA and CDR2 is SQIVND (reference sequence). This CDR3 contains 15 residues. The ends were cut back, 5 bases at V and 0 bases at J, with 11 bases in the middle. CDR3 in DNA: TGTGCCAGTAGTTCAACCTCTGGCTCTGGAAACACCATATATTTT. It yields the protein CASSSTSGSGNTIYF. The full variable domain, with the rest looked up from reference TRBV19 and TRBJ1-3, is DGGITQSPKYLFRKEGQNVTLSCEQNLNHDAMYWYRQDPGQGLRLIYYSQIVNDFQKGDIAEGYSVSREKKESFPLTVTSAQKNPTAFYLCASSSTSGSGNTIYFGEGSWLTVV.

The chain uses TRBV12-3 or TRBV12-4 and TRBJ1-2; maybe TRBD1 (6 bases). CDR3 size: 13 residues. Trimming removed 4 bases from V and 4 bases from J, with 10 bases in between. This CDR3 is CASSSTGGYGYTF. The CDR3 nucleotides are TGTGCCAGCAGTTCGACAGGAGGCTATGGCTACACCTTC.

The chain combines TRBV2 with TRBJ1-2; D ambiguous. Germline assignment: CDR1 SNHLY and CDR2 FYNNEI. V gave up 1 base and J gave up 6 bases, with 9 bases separating them. The CDR3 extends over 13 amino acids. DNA for the CDR3: TGTGCCAGCAGTGAAGGCAGTTTCGATGGCTACACCTTC. Its protein is CASSEGSFDGYTF.

As for this clone: An end of the junction differs from the germline gene, which may be a read error. The gene calls are TRBV18 and TRBJ1-2; TRBD1 matches at 7 bases. The germline V gene has CDR1 KGHSH and CDR2 LQKENI. This CDR3 contains 14 residues. The CDR3 nucleotides read TGTGCCAGCTCTCCACCTGACAGGGTAATTGGCTACACCTTC. As protein: CASSPPDRVIGYTF. Based on the CDR3 plus reference TRBV18 and TRBJ1-2, the full variable domain is NAGVMQNPRHLVRRRGQEARLRCSPMKGHSHVYWYRQLPEEGLKFMVYLQKENIIDESGMPKERFSAEFPKEGPSILRIQQVVRGDSAAYFCASSPPDRVIGYTFGSGTRLTVV.